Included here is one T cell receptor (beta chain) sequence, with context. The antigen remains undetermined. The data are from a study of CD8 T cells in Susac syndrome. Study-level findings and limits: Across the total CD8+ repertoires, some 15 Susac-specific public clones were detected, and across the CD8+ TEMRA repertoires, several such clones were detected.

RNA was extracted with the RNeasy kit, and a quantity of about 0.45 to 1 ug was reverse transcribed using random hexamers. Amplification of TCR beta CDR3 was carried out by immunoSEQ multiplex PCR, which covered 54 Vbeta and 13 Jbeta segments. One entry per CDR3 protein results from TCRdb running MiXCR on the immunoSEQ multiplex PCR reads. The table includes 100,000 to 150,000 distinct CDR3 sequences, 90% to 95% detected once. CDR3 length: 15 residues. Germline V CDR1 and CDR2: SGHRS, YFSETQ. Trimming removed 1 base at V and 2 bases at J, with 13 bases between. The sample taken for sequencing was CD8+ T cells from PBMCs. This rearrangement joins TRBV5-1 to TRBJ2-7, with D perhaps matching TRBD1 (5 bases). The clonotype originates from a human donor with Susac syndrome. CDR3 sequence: CASSLYPSGTYEQYF. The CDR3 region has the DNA TGCGCCAGCAGCTTGTACCCATCAGGGACCTACGAGCAGTACTTC.